This T cell receptor beta chain is drawn from a study of blood T cell repertoires in COVID-19. Study overall: T cells, B-cell-depleted T cells, or PBMCs provided the cDNA or gDNA that served as material.

V lost 7 bases and J lost 2, with 10 bases in between. The CDR3 totals 14 residues. CDR1 SGHKS and CDR2 YYEKEE come from the germline V gene (reference sequence). Using immunoSEQ multiplex PCR, the repertoire was profiled, and TCRdb retains in-frame clones only, with some absent. The table records about 210,000 clones, about 83% of them present only once. This TCR was recovered from a woman in her forties or fifties with active or convalescent COVID-19. Sequencing input: peripheral blood. This chain joins TRBV5-5 and TRBJ2-6; D perhaps matches TRBD2 (5 bases). The CDR3 protein is CASQYGAGANVLTF. The CDR3 nucleotides read TGTGCCAGCCAATACGGGGCTGGGGCCAACGTCCTGACTTTC.